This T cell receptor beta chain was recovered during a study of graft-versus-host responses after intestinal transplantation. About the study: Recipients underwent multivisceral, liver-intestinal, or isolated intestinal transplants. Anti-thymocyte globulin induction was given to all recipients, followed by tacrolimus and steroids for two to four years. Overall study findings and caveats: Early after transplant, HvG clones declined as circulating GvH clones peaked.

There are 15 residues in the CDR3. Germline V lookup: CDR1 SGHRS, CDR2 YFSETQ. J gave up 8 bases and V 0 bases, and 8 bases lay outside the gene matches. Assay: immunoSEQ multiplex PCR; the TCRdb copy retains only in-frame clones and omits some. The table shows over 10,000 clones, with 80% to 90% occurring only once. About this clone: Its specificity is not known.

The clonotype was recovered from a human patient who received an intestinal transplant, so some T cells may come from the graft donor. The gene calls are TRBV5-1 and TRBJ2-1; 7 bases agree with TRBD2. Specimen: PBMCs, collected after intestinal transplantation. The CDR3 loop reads CASSLGLPGGDEQFF. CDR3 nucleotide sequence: TGCGCCAGCAGCTTGGGGCTCCCGGGGGGAGATGAGCAGTTCTTC.